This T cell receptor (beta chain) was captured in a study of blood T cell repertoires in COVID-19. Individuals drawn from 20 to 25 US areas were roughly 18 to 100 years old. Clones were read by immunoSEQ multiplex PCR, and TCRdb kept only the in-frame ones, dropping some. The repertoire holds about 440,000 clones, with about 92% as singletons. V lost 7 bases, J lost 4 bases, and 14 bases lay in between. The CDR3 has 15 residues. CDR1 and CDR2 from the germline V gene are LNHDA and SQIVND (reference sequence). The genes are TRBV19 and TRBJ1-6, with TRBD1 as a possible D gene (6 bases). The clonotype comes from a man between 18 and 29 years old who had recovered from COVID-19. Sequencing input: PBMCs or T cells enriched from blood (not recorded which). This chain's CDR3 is CASTSSGTYNSPLHF. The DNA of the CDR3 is TGTGCCAGTACCTCATCCGGGACATATAATTCACCCCTCCACTTT.